This T cell receptor beta chain emerged from a study of T cell repertoires in cytomegalovirus infection. Turning to the study itself: Used in the study were CMV epitopes, some recently identified and HLA-C-restricted, others well-studied and HLA-B-restricted. Through public TCR beta signatures, both CMV infection and matching HLA type were indicated.

The study, taken as a whole, reports: Ex vivo, HLA-C-restricted CMV-specific TCR beta clonotypes prevailed over the rest of the response. Individuals carrying CMV plus the relevant HLA were identified by cumulative frequency of public TCR beta families.

Via MiXCR, TCRdb re-called the reads, giving one row per CDR3 protein. The sample holds hundreds of thousands of distinct CDR3 sequences; roughly a third are singletons and the top ten take 17%. The table lists this clonotype with a few counts. No antigen is known for it. Trimming removed 5 bases from V and 2 bases from J, with 14 bases in between. Germline CDR1 and CDR2: SGHAT and FQNNGV. The CDR3 sequence is 15 residues long. The receptor was isolated from a human donor in good health (CMV status not recorded). Some clones in this sample may be carry-over from other donors' samples. Sequences were derived from cultured PBMCs, sampled from culture after CMV antigen stimulation. The chain recombines TRBV11-2 with TRBJ2-3; D possibly uses TRBD1 or TRBD2 (5 bases each). The CDR3 coding sequence is TGTGCCAGCAGCAATTGGGACCTACCCACAGATACGCAGTATTTT. As protein: CASSNWDLPTDTQYF.